This T cell receptor beta chain came from a study of T cells in Graves' hyperthyroidism and ophthalmopathy. Study details: Peripheral blood was acquired at first diagnosis, ahead of any therapy whatsoever. Study results and caveats: Ophthalmopathy was identified by the model a median 6.5 months ahead of onset.

In germline, CDR1 is MNHEY, CDR2 SVGEGT. V lost 4 bases, J lost 5 bases, and 8 bases lay in between. CDR3 length equals 12 residues. This clonotype showed up many times. Its antigen is currently unknown. Template material for amplifying TCR beta CDR3 regions consisted of RNA transcripts. HTBI primers drove first-round RT-PCR of the TCR CDR3. TCRdb ran MiXCR on the multiplex PCR reads and lists one entry per CDR3 protein. The sample lists about 560,000 distinct CDR3 sequences, roughly 17% occurring once. PBMCs stemmed from less than 13 ml fresh peripheral blood. The TCR originated in a woman younger than 30 with Graves' hyperthyroidism. The sample taken for sequencing was blood. The chain uses TRBV6-2 or TRBV6-3 and TRBJ1-2; D call uncertain. The CDR3 DNA is TGTGCCAGCAGTTCAGGATTGTATGGCTACACCTTC. As protein: CASSSGLYGYTF.